The clone carrying this T cell receptor (beta chain) was seen just once. Its antigen is currently unknown. This sample is drawn from a study of response to subunit inactivated influenza vaccine. Study results and caveats: With each seasonal influenza vaccination, the authors suggested, few new T cells are recruited.

From the RT-PCR reads, TCRdb called clonotypes with MiXCR, one entry per CDR3 protein. The table shows under 950,000 distinct CDR3 sequences, with 21% occurring only once. The CDR3 sequence is 17 residues long. Germline-derived CDR1 and CDR2 are SGHRS and YFSETQ. V gave up 3 bases and J gave up 1 base; unmatched junction bases: 12. The J gene is TRBJ1-2, the V gene TRBV5-1, with 7 bases identical to TRBD1. The clonotype originates from a man aged 50 or older who received an inactivated influenza vaccine. Sequencing was performed on PBMCs from blood, taken roughly 5 days after vaccination. The DNA for the CDR3 is TGCGCCAGCAGCTCAGGACAGGCTAATATTTTTAACTATGGCTACACCTTC. As protein: CASSSGQANIFNYGYTF.